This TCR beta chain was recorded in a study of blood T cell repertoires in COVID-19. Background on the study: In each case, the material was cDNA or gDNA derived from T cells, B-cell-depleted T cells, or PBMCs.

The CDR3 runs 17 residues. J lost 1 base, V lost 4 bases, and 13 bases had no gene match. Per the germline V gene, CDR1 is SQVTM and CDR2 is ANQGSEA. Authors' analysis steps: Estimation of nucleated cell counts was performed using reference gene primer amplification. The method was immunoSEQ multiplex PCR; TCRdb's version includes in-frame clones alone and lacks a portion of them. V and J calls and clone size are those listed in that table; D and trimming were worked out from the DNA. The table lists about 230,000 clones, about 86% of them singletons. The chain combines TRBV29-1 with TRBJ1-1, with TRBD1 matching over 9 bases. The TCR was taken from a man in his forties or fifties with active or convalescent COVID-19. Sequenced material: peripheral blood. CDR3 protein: CSVGWRFRDRANTEAFF. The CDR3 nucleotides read TGCAGCGTTGGGTGGAGATTCCGGGACAGGGCGAACACTGAAGCTTTCTTT.